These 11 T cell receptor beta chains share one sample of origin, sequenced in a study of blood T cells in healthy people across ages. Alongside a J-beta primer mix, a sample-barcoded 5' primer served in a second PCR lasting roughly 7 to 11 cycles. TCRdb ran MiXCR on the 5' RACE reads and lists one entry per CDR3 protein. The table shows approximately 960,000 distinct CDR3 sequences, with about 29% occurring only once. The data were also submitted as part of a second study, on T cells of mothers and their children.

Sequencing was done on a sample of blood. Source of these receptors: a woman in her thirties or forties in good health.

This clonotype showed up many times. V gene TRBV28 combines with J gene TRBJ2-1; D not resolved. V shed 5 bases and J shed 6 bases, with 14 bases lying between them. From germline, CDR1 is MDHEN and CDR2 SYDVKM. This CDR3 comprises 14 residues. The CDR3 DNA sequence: TGTGCCAGCAGTATCGGGTCCCATCCCAATGAGCAGTTCTTC. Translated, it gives CASSIGSHPNEQFF.

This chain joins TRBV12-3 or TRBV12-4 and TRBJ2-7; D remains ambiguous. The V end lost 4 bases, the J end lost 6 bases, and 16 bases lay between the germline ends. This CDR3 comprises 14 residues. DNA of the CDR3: TGTGCCAGCAGTTCGGTGCAGACAAAAGGCGAGCAGTACTTC. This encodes CASSSVQTKGEQYF.

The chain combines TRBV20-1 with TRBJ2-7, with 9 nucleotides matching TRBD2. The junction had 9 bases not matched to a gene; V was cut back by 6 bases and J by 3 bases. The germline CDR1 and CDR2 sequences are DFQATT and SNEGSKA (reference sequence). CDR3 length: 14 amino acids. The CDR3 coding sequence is TGCAGTGCCGAAAAGCGGGGGGCCAACTACGAGCAGTACTTC. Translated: CSAEKRGANYEQYF.

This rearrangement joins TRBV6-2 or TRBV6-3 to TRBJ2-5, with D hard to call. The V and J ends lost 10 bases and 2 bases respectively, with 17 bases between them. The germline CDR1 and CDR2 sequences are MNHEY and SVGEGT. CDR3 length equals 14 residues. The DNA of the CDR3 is TGTGCCACCCGGCACGGATCCACACAAGAGACCCAGTACTTC. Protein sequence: CATRHGSTQETQYF.

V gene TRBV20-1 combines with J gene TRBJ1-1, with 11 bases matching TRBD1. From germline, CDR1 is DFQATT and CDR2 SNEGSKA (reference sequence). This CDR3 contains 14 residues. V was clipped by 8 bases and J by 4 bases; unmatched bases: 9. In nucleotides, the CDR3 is TGCAGTACCAGGACAGGGGGCTACTCCACTGAAGCTTTCTTT. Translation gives CSTRTGGYSTEAFF.

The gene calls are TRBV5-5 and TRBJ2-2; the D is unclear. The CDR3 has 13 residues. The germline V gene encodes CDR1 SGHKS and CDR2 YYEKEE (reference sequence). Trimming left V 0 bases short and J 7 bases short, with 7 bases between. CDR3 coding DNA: TGTGCCAGCAGCTTGGTAGTGTTCGGGGAGCTGTTTTTT. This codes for CASSLVVFGELFF.

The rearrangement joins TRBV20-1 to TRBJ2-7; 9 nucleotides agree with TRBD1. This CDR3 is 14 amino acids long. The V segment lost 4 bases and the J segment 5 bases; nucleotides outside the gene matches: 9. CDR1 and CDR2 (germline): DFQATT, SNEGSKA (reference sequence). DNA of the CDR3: TGCAGTGCTACCGCCGGGACAGGGAGGAACGAGCAGTACTTC. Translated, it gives CSATAGTGRNEQYF.

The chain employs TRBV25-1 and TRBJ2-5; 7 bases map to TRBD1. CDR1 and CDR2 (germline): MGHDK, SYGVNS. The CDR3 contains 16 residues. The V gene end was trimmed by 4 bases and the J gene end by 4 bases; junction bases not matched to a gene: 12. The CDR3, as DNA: TGTGCCAGCAGTGCCCCGGGACAGCGAAGCCGAGAGACCCAGTACTTC. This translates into CASSAPGQRSRETQYF.

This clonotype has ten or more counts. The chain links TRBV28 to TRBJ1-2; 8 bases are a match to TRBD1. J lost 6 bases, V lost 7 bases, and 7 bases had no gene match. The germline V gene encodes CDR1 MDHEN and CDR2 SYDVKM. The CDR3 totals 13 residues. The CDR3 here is CASITRGLDGYTF. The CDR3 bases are TGTGCCAGCATTACCAGGGGGCTTGATGGCTACACCTTC.

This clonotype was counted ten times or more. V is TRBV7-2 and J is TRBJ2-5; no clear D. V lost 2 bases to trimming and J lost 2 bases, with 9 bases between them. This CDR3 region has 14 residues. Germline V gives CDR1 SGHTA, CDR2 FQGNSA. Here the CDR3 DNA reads TGTGCCAGCAGCTTACGGTTACGTCAAGAGACCCAGTACTTC. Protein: CASSLRLRQETQYF.

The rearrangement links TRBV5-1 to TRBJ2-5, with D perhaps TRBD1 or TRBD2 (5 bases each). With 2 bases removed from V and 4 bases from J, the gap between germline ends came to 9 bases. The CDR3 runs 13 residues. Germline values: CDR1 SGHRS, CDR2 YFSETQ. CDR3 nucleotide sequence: TGCGCCAGCAGCTTCCAGAGGGGAGAGACCCAGTACTTC. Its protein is CASSFQRGETQYF.